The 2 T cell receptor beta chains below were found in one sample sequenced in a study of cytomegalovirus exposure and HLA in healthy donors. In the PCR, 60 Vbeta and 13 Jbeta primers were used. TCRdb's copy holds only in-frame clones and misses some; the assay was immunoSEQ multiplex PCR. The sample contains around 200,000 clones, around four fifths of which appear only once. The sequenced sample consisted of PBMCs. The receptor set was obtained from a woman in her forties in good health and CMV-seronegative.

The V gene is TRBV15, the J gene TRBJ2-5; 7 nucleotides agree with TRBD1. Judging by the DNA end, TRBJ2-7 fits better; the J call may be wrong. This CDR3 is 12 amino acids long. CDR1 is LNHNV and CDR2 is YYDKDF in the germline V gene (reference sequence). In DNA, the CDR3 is TGTGCCACCAGCCCAGGGGGCTACGAGCAGTACTTC. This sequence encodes CATSPGGYEQYF.

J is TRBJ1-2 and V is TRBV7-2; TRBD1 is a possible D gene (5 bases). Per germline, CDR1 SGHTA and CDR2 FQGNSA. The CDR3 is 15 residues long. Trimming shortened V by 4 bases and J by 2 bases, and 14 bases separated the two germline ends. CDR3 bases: TGTGCCAGCAGCTCAGCCCGGGGGTGGAACTATGGCTACACCTTC. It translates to CASSSARGWNYGYTF. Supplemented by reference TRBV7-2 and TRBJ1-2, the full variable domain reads GAGVSQSPSNKVTEKGKDVELRCDPISGHTALYWYRQSLGQGLEFLIYFQGNSAPDKSGLPSDRFSAERTGGSVSTLTIQRTQQEDSAVYLCASSSARGWNYGYTFGSGTRLTVV.